These 19 T cell receptor beta chains share one sample of origin, sequenced in a study of monozygotic twins with inflammatory bowel disease. TCRdb reanalyzed the 5' RACE reads, giving one entry per CDR3 protein sequence and no DNA. The repertoire shows fewer than 400,000 distinct CDR3 sequences; the top ten hold roughly 5.8%. Sequenced: blood. The receptors come from a human donor with ulcerative colitis or Crohn's disease, or a healthy co-twin of an affected twin (not recorded which).

The chain links TRBV6-1 to TRBJ2-7. CDR1 and CDR2 from the germline V gene are MNHNS and SASEGT. The CDR3 runs 14 residues. The CDR3: CASSHQKFYYEQYF.

The chain couples TRBV9 to TRBJ2-1. This CDR3 has 11 amino acids. Looked up from germline, CDR1 is SGDLS and CDR2 is YYNGEE. CDR3 protein: CASSSWDEQFF. The whole variable domain, filled in from reference TRBV9 and TRBJ2-1, reads DSGVTQTPKHLITATGQRVTLRCSPRSGDLSVYWYQQSLDQGLQFLIQYYNGEERAKGNILERFSAQQFPDLHSELNLSSLELGDSALYFCASSSWDEQFFGPGTRLTVL.

The chain combines TRBV11-1 with TRBJ1-1; the D gene TCRdb calls, TRBD1, cannot be checked with no DNA. Germline CDR1 is SGHAT and CDR2 is FQDESV (reference sequence). CDR3 length equals 16 residues. This CDR3 is CASSPLGTFMNTEAFF.

This chain links TRBV7-8 with TRBJ2-4; TCRdb calls TRBD2, which cannot be checked without DNA. Germline V CDR1 and CDR2: SGHVS, FQNEAQ. This CDR3 has 16 residues. The CDR3 reads CASSSMGLAGVHIQYF. Combining the CDR3 with reference TRBV7-8 and TRBJ2-4 gives the whole variable domain GAGVSQSPRYKVAKRGQDVALRCDPISGHVSLFWYQQALGQGPEFLTYFQNEAQLDKSGLPSDRFFAERPEGSVSTLKIQRTQQEDSAVYLCASSSMGLAGVHIQYFGAGTRLSVL.

The J gene is TRBJ2-2, the V gene TRBV19. Looked up from germline, CDR1 is LNHDA and CDR2 is SQIVND (reference sequence). This CDR3 comprises 12 residues. The CDR3 loop reads CASSIRAGELFF. The variable domain in full, completed from reference TRBV19 and TRBJ2-2, reads DGGITQSPKYLFRKEGQNVTLSCEQNLNHDAMYWYRQDPGQGLRLIYYSQIVNDFQKGDIAEGYSVSREKKESFPLTVTSAQKNPTAFYLCASSIRAGELFFGEGSRLTVL.

The rearrangement links TRBV19 to TRBJ1-1. This CDR3 is built from 11 residues. CDR1 and CDR2 from the germline V gene are LNHDA and SQIVND (reference sequence). This chain's CDR3 is CASSRPAEAFF.

This rearrangement joins TRBV7-2 to TRBJ2-5. Germline CDR1 SGHTA, CDR2 FQGNSA. The CDR3 runs to 14 residues. The CDR3 sequence: CASSLVFSGETQYF. Drawing the rest from reference TRBV7-2 and TRBJ2-5, the complete variable domain is GAGVSQSPSNKVTEKGKDVELRCDPISGHTALYWYRQSLGQGLEFLIYFQGNSAPDKSGLPSDRFSAERTGGSVSTLTIQRTQQEDSAVYLCASSLVFSGETQYFGPGTRLLVL.

V is TRBV7-9 and J is TRBJ1-2; checking the TCRdb D call of TRBD1 is not possible without DNA. CDR3 length: 12 residues. The V gene's germline CDR1 is SEHNR and CDR2 FQNEAQ (reference sequence). The CDR3 loop is CASSSGRGGYTF.

The chain uses TRBV12-3 or TRBV12-4 and TRBJ1-5; as DNA is missing, the TRBD1 call by TCRdb cannot be tested. The CDR3 sequence is 15 residues long. The CDR3 loop is CASRDRGGSNQPQHF.

This chain links TRBV7-2 with TRBJ1-6. Germline CDR1 and CDR2: SGHTA and FQGNSA. The CDR3 has 12 residues. CDR3 in amino acids: CASSLGPSPLHF.

The J gene is TRBJ2-1, the V gene TRBV5-1; TCRdb names TRBD2, which stays unverified in the absence of DNA. This CDR3 is built from 14 residues. Germline assignment: CDR1 SGHRS and CDR2 YFSETQ. CDR3: CASSTSGGVDEQFF.

This chain joins TRBV7-2 and TRBJ2-7; the TCRdb D gene call, TRBD2, has no DNA to confirm it. From germline, CDR1 is SGHTA and CDR2 FQGNSA. The CDR3 runs to 15 residues. CDR3 region: CASRLGLAGGYEQYF.

V is TRBV11-2 and J is TRBJ2-6; TCRdb picks TRBD1, but there is no DNA to check that call. This CDR3 contains 20 residues. Per the germline V gene, CDR1 is SGHAT and CDR2 is FQNNGV. CDR3 in amino acids: CASSFRGQGSFGSGANVLTF.

This chain connects TRBV12-3 or TRBV12-4 to TRBJ2-3; TCRdb's D gene call, TRBD2, goes unchecked for lack of DNA. CDR3 length equals 16 residues. The chain's CDR3 is CASSSRTSGRARTQYF.

CDR3 region: CASSIGREGPQETQYF. The rearrangement uses TRBV19 and TRBJ2-5; TCRdb reports TRBD2, a call that lacks DNA to check it against. The CDR3 consists of 16 residues. The V gene's germline CDR1 is LNHDA and CDR2 SQIVND (reference sequence).

The rearrangement joins TRBV5-1 to TRBJ2-7; TCRdb outputs TRBD2, but without DNA this stays unchecked. Per the germline V gene, CDR1 is SGHRS and CDR2 is YFSETQ. CDR3 length: 13 residues. The CDR3: CASSEGTSYEQYF.

V is TRBV7-2 and J is TRBJ2-7; TCRdb calls TRBD2, which cannot be checked without DNA. This CDR3 has 16 residues. Germline V gives CDR1 SGHTA, CDR2 FQGNSA. The chain's CDR3 is CASSLVPDYPSYEQYF.

The chain carries TRBV4-2 and TRBJ2-7; the TRBD2 assignment by TCRdb is unverifiable without DNA. From germline, CDR1 is LGHNA and CDR2 YNFKEQ. This CDR3 is built from 15 residues. CDR3 protein: CASSQLAGGNYEQYF.

The V call is TRBV11-2, the J call TRBJ2-4; as DNA is missing, the TRBD1 call by TCRdb cannot be tested. The V gene's germline CDR1 is SGHAT and CDR2 FQNNGV. The CDR3 is 18 amino acids. The CDR3 reads CASSLKGTAILRGNIQYF. The full variable domain, its missing parts supplied by reference TRBV11-2 and TRBJ2-4, is EAGVAQSPRYKIIEKRQSVAFWCNPISGHATLYWYQQILGQGPKLLIQFQNNGVVDDSQLPKDRFSAERLKGVDSTLKIQPAKLEDSAVYLCASSLKGTAILRGNIQYFGAGTRLSVL.